The 32 T cell receptor beta chains given below trace back to one sample, sequenced in a study of graft-versus-host responses after intestinal transplantation. The antigens these receptors bind are not known. TCRdb keeps only in-frame clones here, not all; method: immunoSEQ multiplex PCR. The sample records some 120,000 clones, 90% to 95% being singletons. Sequenced here: unstimulated CD8+ T cells sorted from spleen or lymph node cells, sampled before transplant. Receptors originate from a human donor who was the organ donor for an intestinal transplant.

This chain joins TRBV10-1 and TRBJ2-3, with D hard to call. Per the germline V gene, CDR1 is WNHNN and CDR2 is SYGVQD (reference sequence). Trimming removed 2 bases at V and 2 bases at J, with 5 bases between. This CDR3 comprises 13 residues. In DNA, the CDR3 is TGCGCCAGCAGTGAGGCCTACACAGATACGCAGTATTTT. It specifies CASSEAYTDTQYF.

The rearrangement links TRBV12-5 to TRBJ2-1; TRBD2 aligns across 8 bases. The CDR3 extends over 16 amino acids. Looked up from germline, CDR1 is LGHNT and CDR2 is FRNRAP. V lost 4 bases, J lost 6 bases, and 11 bases stayed unmatched. This CDR3 is CASGSLSGTLPNEQFF. CDR3 DNA sequence: TGTGCTAGTGGTTCGCTTAGCGGGACCCTACCCAATGAGCAGTTCTTC.

The chain uses TRBV28 and TRBJ2-7; 9 bases are a match to TRBD2. V lost 7 bases to trimming and J lost 3 bases; unmatched junction nucleotides: 10. Germline V gene data show CDR1 as MDHEN and CDR2 as SYDVKM. The CDR3 is 15 amino acids. The CDR3 is CASTSGDSGSYEQYF. CDR3 DNA: TGTGCCAGCACCTCGGGAGATAGCGGGAGCTACGAGCAGTACTTC.

This chain uses TRBV6-6 with TRBJ1-4; D is perhaps TRBD1 (6 bases). Trimming took 0 bases from V and 6 from J, leaving 11 bases between them. The CDR3 covers 15 residues. The germline V gene encodes CDR1 MNHNY and CDR2 SVGAGI (reference sequence). CDR3 residues: CASSYSPGADEKLFF. The CDR3 region has the DNA TGTGCCAGCAGTTACTCCCCAGGGGCCGATGAAAAACTGTTTTTT.

The rearrangement joins TRBV28 to TRBJ2-2; the match to TRBD1 covers 9 bases. V was clipped by 11 bases and J by 7 bases; unmatched bases: 20. Germline lookup yields CDR1 MDHEN and CDR2 SYDVKM. The length of the CDR3 is 17 residues. The CDR3 DNA reads as TGTGCCTCCAAATCTGACCCGGGACAGGGTTATCGCGGGGAGCTGTTTTTT. This codes for CASKSDPGQGYRGELFF.

This clone appeared once. The chain carries TRBV11-3 and TRBJ2-5, with D hard to call. The CDR3 is 14 amino acids. CDR1 SGHNT and CDR2 YENEEA come from the germline V gene. With 3 bases removed from V and 1 base from J, the gap between germline ends came to 9 bases. The CDR3 here is CASSLVRRQETQYF. CDR3 nucleotide sequence: TGTGCCAGCAGCTTGGTTCGGCGCCAAGAGACCCAGTACTTC.

This clone was counted between two and nine times. This rearrangement joins TRBV19 to TRBJ1-2; 8 bases map to TRBD1. The CDR3 length is 15 residues. Germline loops: CDR1 LNHDA, CDR2 SQIVND (reference sequence). The junction had 10 bases not matched to a gene; V was cut back by 6 bases and J by 4 bases. DNA for the CDR3: TGTGCCAGTAGCCGCGATTGGACAGGGAGCTATGGCTACACCTTC. Translation gives CASSRDWTGSYGYTF.

V usage is TRBV9 and J usage is TRBJ2-5, with 7 bases that match TRBD2. The V segment lost 3 bases and the J segment 1 base; nucleotides outside the gene matches: 12. In germline, CDR1 is SGDLS, CDR2 YYNGEE. The CDR3 loop spans 17 amino acids. The CDR3 reads CASSAPRGVAGQETQYF. The CDR3 DNA sequence: TGTGCCAGCAGCGCACCGAGGGGAGTAGCGGGCCAAGAGACCCAGTACTTC.

The CDR3 sequence is CASGEWGGTEETQYF. The DNA of the CDR3 is TGTGCCAGCGGCGAATGGGGGGGTACAGAAGAGACCCAGTACTTC. The chain links TRBV7-2 to TRBJ2-5, with TRBD2 matching 7 bases. V was clipped by 8 bases and J by 3 bases; unmatched bases: 12. This CDR3 contains 15 residues. Germline V CDR1 and CDR2: SGHTA, FQGNSA.

This rearrangement joins TRBV7-9 to TRBJ2-7, with 8 positions matching TRBD2. Germline assignment: CDR1 SEHNR and CDR2 FQNEAQ (reference sequence). After removal of 2 bases from V and 7 bases from J, the junction contained 7 bases not matched to a gene. The CDR3 runs 14 residues. CDR3 loop: CASSLQRTSREQYF. In DNA form, the CDR3 reads TGTGCCAGCAGCTTACAGAGGACTAGCAGGGAGCAGTACTTC.

The chain recombines TRBV27 with TRBJ1-1; possibly TRBD1 for D (5 bases). The CDR3 consists of 13 residues. Germline V gives CDR1 MNHEY, CDR2 SMNVEV (reference sequence). The germline V and J ends were trimmed by 7 bases and 2 bases, with 11 bases remaining between them. CDR3 residues: CASNSRGNTEAFF. The CDR3 nucleotides read TGTGCCAGCAATTCAAGGGGTAACACTGAAGCTTTCTTT.

The CDR3 sequence: CASSTGPSSYEQYF. The CDR3 coding sequence is TGTGCCAGCTCAACGGGACCGAGCTCCTACGAGCAGTACTTC. This chain connects TRBV18 to TRBJ2-7; perhaps D is TRBD1 or TRBD2 (5 bases each). Between the trimmed V and J ends, which lost 5 bases and 0 bases, there was a span of 11 bases. Germline CDR1 is KGHSH and CDR2 is LQKENI. There are 14 residues in the CDR3.

V usage is TRBV4-2 and J usage is TRBJ2-7; either TRBD1 or TRBD2 may supply D (5 bases each). Deletions cut 1 base from V and 6 bases from J, with 10 bases between. This CDR3 spans 13 amino acids. CDR1 and CDR2 from the germline V gene are LGHNA and YNFKEQ. CDR3 sequence reads: CASSQGEGPEQYF. The CDR3 DNA follows: TGTGCCAGCAGCCAAGGAGAGGGGCCCGAGCAGTACTTC.

The chain joins TRBV10-3 to TRBJ1-5; D is unclear. The CDR3 runs 15 residues. The germline V and J ends were trimmed by 0 bases and 0 bases, with 6 bases remaining between them. CDR1 ENHRY and CDR2 SYGVKD come from the germline V gene. CDR3 DNA: TGTGCCATCAGTGAGTCGAACATTAGCAATCAGCCCCAGCATTTT. This gives the protein CAISESNISNQPQHF.

This clone was picked up a small number of times. This sequence joins TRBV6-6 and TRBJ2-7, with D tentatively TRBD1 (5 bases). The germline V gene encodes CDR1 MNHNY and CDR2 SVGAGI (reference sequence). V was pared by 2 bases and J by 5 bases, with 10 bases between. The length of the CDR3 is 13 residues. CDR3 DNA sequence: TGTGCCAGCAGTTACGGGGCTAGTAACGAGCAGTACTTC. Protein sequence: CASSYGASNEQYF.

This rearrangement joins TRBV13 to TRBJ2-2; no reliable D call. The V end was cut by 5 bases, the J end by 0 bases, with 10 bases between. The CDR3 extends over 15 amino acids. Germline values: CDR1 PRHDT, CDR2 FYEKMQ (reference sequence). As DNA, the CDR3 is TGTGCCAGCAGCGCGACACCCGCGAACACCGGGGAGCTGTTTTTT. Translated: CASSATPANTGELFF.

The chain combines TRBV4-1 with TRBJ2-7, with D maybe TRBD2 (6 bases). The CDR3 covers 15 residues. With 3 bases removed from V and 4 bases from J, the gap between germline ends came to 16 bases. Germline-derived CDR1 and CDR2 are MGHRA and YSYEKL. CDR3 amino acids: CASSQMEGGLYEQYF. CDR3 DNA sequence: TGCGCCAGCAGCCAGATGGAGGGAGGCCTGTACGAGCAGTACTTC.

V and J are TRBV11-2 and TRBJ1-1, with D possibly being TRBD1 (6 bases). Germline CDR1 and CDR2: SGHAT and FQNNGV. Trimming took off 5 bases at V and 3 bases at J, with 7 bases between the two ends. CDR3 length: 12 amino acids. The CDR3 coding sequence is TGTGCCAGCAGCAGGGGGTACACTGAAGCTTTCTTT. This codes for CASSRGYTEAFF.

This clone was seen just once. The gene calls are TRBV4-2 and TRBJ2-7, with 11 bases aligning to TRBD1. This CDR3 comprises 14 residues. Losses at the gene ends were 5 bases for V and 1 base for J; bases not matched to a gene: 1. Germline CDR1 reads LGHNA; CDR2 reads YNFKEQ. CDR3 sequence (DNA): TGTGCCAGCAGCGGGACAGGGGGATCCTACGAGCAGTACTTC. This translates into CASSGTGGSYEQYF.

The rearrangement uses TRBV7-8 and TRBJ2-2, with 8 nucleotides matching TRBD2. The CDR3 consists of 19 residues. The germline CDR1 and CDR2 sequences are SGHVS and FQNEAQ. The V gene end was trimmed by 2 bases and the J gene end by 2 bases; junction bases not matched to a gene: 13. CDR3 in DNA: TGTGCCAGCAGCTTACGACGTGAACCAGCGGGAGCCAACACCGGGGAGCTGTTTTTT. Amino acid sequence: CASSLRREPAGANTGELFF.

The chain has TRBV6-1 and TRBJ1-2; 9 bases line up with TRBD1. J lost 6 bases, V lost 7 bases, and 6 bases had no gene match. CDR1 and CDR2 (germline): MNHNS, SASEGT. This CDR3 region has 13 residues. The chain's CDR3 is CASTDRGLHGYTF. In DNA form, the CDR3 reads TGTGCCAGCACGGACAGGGGCCTACATGGCTACACCTTC.

The chain has TRBV7-8 and TRBJ1-1; D remains unclear. The germline V gene has CDR1 SGHVS and CDR2 FQNEAQ. CDR3 length equals 14 residues. Trimming shortened V by 3 bases and J by 1 base, and 9 bases separated the two germline ends. CDR3 region: CASSFGSRNTEAFF. CDR3 in DNA: TGTGCCAGCAGCTTTGGAAGCCGGAACACTGAAGCTTTCTTT. The full variable domain, its missing parts supplied by reference TRBV7-8 and TRBJ1-1, is GAGVSQSPRYKVAKRGQDVALRCDPISGHVSLFWYQQALGQGPEFLTYFQNEAQLDKSGLPSDRFFAERPEGSVSTLKIQRTQQEDSAVYLCASSFGSRNTEAFFGQGTRLTVV.

The chain employs TRBV28 and TRBJ2-7, with D possibly TRBD1 on 6 matching bases. The CDR3 has 15 residues. Germline-derived CDR1 and CDR2 are MDHEN and SYDVKM. V was trimmed by 1 base and J by 0 bases, leaving 10 bases between them. The CDR3 DNA is TGTGCCAGCAGTTTATCCCAGGGGAGCTCCTACGAGCAGTACTTC. Translated: CASSLSQGSSYEQYF.

V gene TRBV10-3 combines with J gene TRBJ1-5; tentatively, D is TRBD1 (5 bases). The germline V and J ends were trimmed by 8 bases and 1 base, with 21 bases remaining between them. The germline CDR1 and CDR2 sequences are ENHRY and SYGVKD. The CDR3 contains 17 residues. The CDR3 here is CAIGSTTGTGSNQPQHF. The CDR3, as DNA: TGTGCCATCGGATCTACGACGGGGACCGGGAGCAATCAGCCCCAGCATTTT.

The chain is built from TRBV6-5 and TRBJ2-1, with 7 bases identical to TRBD1. V was pared by 5 bases and J by 6 bases, with 10 bases of the junction left unmatched. The CDR3 length is 15 residues. Per the germline V gene, CDR1 is MNHEY and CDR2 is SVGAGI. CDR3 loop: CASSTQGIETNEQFF. DNA for the CDR3: TGTGCCAGCAGTACACAGGGGATTGAGACCAATGAGCAGTTCTTC.

The V and J genes are TRBV2 and TRBJ2-3; 12 bases map to TRBD2. Per the germline V gene, CDR1 is SNHLY and CDR2 is FYNNEI. The V segment lost 5 bases and the J segment 4 bases; nucleotides outside the gene matches: 19. The CDR3 has 20 residues. In nucleotides, the CDR3 is TGTGCCAGCAGTCTACCACAGGCATACCGACTAGCGGGAGCGGCAGATACGCAGTATTTT. Translation: CASSLPQAYRLAGAADTQYF.

This clone occurred once. This chain connects TRBV11-2 to TRBJ2-7; D perhaps matches TRBD1 (5 bases). The CDR3 has 15 amino acids. Trimming removed 1 base from V and 0 bases from J, with 10 bases in between. Germline V gene lookup returns CDR1 SGHAT and CDR2 FQNNGV. CDR3 amino acids: CASSLGPGSSYEQYF. CDR3 nucleotide sequence: TGTGCCAGCAGCTTAGGCCCAGGGTCCTCCTACGAGCAGTACTTC. Full variable domain (outside the CDR3, taken from reference TRBV11-2 and TRBJ2-7): EAGVAQSPRYKIIEKRQSVAFWCNPISGHATLYWYQQILGQGPKLLIQFQNNGVVDDSQLPKDRFSAERLKGVDSTLKIQPAKLEDSAVYLCASSLGPGSSYEQYFGPGTRLTVT.

The chain recombines TRBV5-4 with TRBJ2-7; 8 nucleotides agree with TRBD2. The CDR3 has 15 amino acids. J lost 7 bases, V lost 4 bases, and 13 bases had no gene match. CDR1 SGHNT and CDR2 YYREEE come from the germline V gene (reference sequence). CDR3 coding DNA: TGTGCCAGCAGCCAAACGGTAGCGGGAAATGGAGAGCAGTACTTC. Its protein product is CASSQTVAGNGEQYF. Variable domain in full (rest from reference TRBV5-4 and TRBJ2-7): ETGVTQSPTHLIKTRGQQVTLRCSSQSGHNTVSWYQQALGQGPQFIFQYYREEENGRGNFPPRFSGLQFPNYSSELNVNALELDDSALYLCASSQTVAGNGEQYFGPGTRLTVT.

CDR3 amino acids: CASSLSGGLTEAFF. CDR3 sequence (DNA): TGTGCCAGCAGTCTTTCGGGGGGGTTGACTGAAGCTTTCTTT. This chain connects TRBV6-5 to TRBJ1-1; D possibly corresponds to TRBD1 (5 bases). The CDR3 runs to 14 residues. V shed 5 bases and J shed 5 bases, with 15 bases lying between them. CDR1 is MNHEY, CDR2 SVGAGI, per germline.

The chain is built from TRBV19 and TRBJ1-3, with D uncertain. The CDR3 extends over 15 amino acids. The germline V and J ends were trimmed by 3 bases and 4 bases, with 13 bases remaining between them. Per the germline V gene, CDR1 is LNHDA and CDR2 is SQIVND (reference sequence). DNA for the CDR3: TGTGCCAGTAGTATCAGCGAGACAACCGGAAACACCATATATTTT. Encoded protein: CASSISETTGNTIYF.

The chain carries TRBV18 and TRBJ1-2; D not certain. Deletions cut 6 bases from V and 5 bases from J, with 19 bases between. Per germline, CDR1 KGHSH and CDR2 LQKENI. CDR3 length equals 15 residues. The CDR3 region has the DNA TGTGCCAGCTCCGAACTAAGCAGGCTTTGGTATGGCTACACCTTC. Translated, it gives CASSELSRLWYGYTF.

This chain joins TRBV28 and TRBJ2-7; 8 bases match TRBD1. In germline, CDR1 is MDHEN, CDR2 SYDVKM. The CDR3 consists of 14 residues. The V segment lost 6 bases and the J segment 2 bases; nucleotides outside the gene matches: 6. The CDR3 spells CASSSGTGPYEQYF. Written as DNA, the CDR3 is TGTGCCAGCAGCTCAGGGACAGGCCCCTACGAGCAGTACTTC.